Each of the 15 T cell receptor beta chains below was sequenced from the same sample in a study of Ad26.COV2.S vaccination and SARS-CoV-2 variants. TCRdb keeps only in-frame clones here, not all; method: immunoSEQ multiplex PCR. Found here are under 550,000 clones, approximately 87% of them singletons; the top ten hold 3.6%. Indicated treatment: 19 received Ad26.COV2.S at low or high dose, single or two shots; roughly five received placebo; per-sample allocation not given. Day 63 after the first vaccine or placebo injection was the time point for sampling. Material: peripheral blood, obtained in a trial of Ad26.COV2.S vaccine versus placebo. These receptors were taken from a person aged 18-60 years who received the Ad26.COV2.S COVID-19 vaccine or a placebo.

The V call is TRBV9, the J call TRBJ2-7; the D is unclear. Trimming pared 1 base from V and 7 bases from J, leaving 9 bases between. CDR1 and CDR2 from the germline V gene are SGDLS and YYNGEE. The CDR3 is 12 amino acids. CDR3 loop: CASSVRPWEQYF. CDR3 nucleotide sequence: TGTGCCAGCAGCGTACGACCCTGGGAGCAGTACTTC.

This chain connects TRBV9 to TRBJ2-2, with D unclear. The CDR3 loop spans 16 amino acids. With 1 base removed from V and 2 bases from J, the gap between germline ends came to 12 bases. Germline loops: CDR1 SGDLS, CDR2 YYNGEE. In DNA form, the CDR3 reads TGTGCCAGCAGCGTATCGTACAGTGCAAACACCGGGGAGCTGTTTTTT. It codes for CASSVSYSANTGELFF. Based on the CDR3 plus reference TRBV9 and TRBJ2-2, the full variable domain is DSGVTQTPKHLITATGQRVTLRCSPRSGDLSVYWYQQSLDQGLQFLIQYYNGEERAKGNILERFSAQQFPDLHSELNLSSLELGDSALYFCASSVSYSANTGELFFGEGSRLTVL.

V usage is TRBV2 and J usage is TRBJ1-5; TRBD1 is a possible D gene (5 bases). This CDR3 has 14 residues. The V end lost 6 bases, the J end lost 0 bases, and 9 bases lay between the germline ends. From germline, CDR1 is SNHLY and CDR2 FYNNEI. CDR3 coding DNA: TGTGCCAGCAGGCCAGGGTATAGCAATCAGCCCCAGCATTTT. Translated, it gives CASRPGYSNQPQHF.

DNA of the CDR3: TGTGCCAGCTCCCCCAATGCAGGGGTCAATCAGCCCCAGCATTTT. The encoded protein is CASSPNAGVNQPQHF. The J gene is TRBJ1-5, the V gene TRBV18, with a possible D match to TRBD1 (6 bases). The V and J ends lost 6 bases and 3 bases respectively, with 15 bases between them. The CDR3 has 15 residues. Germline V gives CDR1 KGHSH, CDR2 LQKENI.

V and J are TRBV30 and TRBJ1-1; TRBD1 might be the D (5 bases). This CDR3 is 15 amino acids long. In germline, CDR1 is GTSNPN, CDR2 SVGIG (reference sequence). V was clipped by 6 bases and J by 0 bases, with 17 bases between them. The CDR3 is CACIPGRGMNTEAFF. In DNA form, the CDR3 reads TGTGCCTGTATACCGGGACGGGGGATGAACACTGAAGCTTTCTTT.

The gene calls are TRBV2 and TRBJ2-1, with D perhaps being TRBD1 or TRBD2 (5 bases each). Trimming took off 7 bases at V and 4 bases at J, with 17 bases between the two ends. The V gene's germline CDR1 is SNHLY and CDR2 FYNNEI. This CDR3 is built from 15 residues. This chain's CDR3 is CASTQRGDGYNEQFF. In DNA form, the CDR3 reads TGTGCCAGCACCCAACGAGGGGACGGGTACAATGAGCAGTTCTTC. Combining the CDR3 with reference TRBV2 and TRBJ2-1 gives the whole variable domain EPEVTQTPSHQVTQMGQEVILRCVPISNHLYFYWYRQILGQKVEFLVSFYNNEISEKSEIFDDQFSVERPDGSNFTLKIRSTKLEDSAMYFCASTQRGDGYNEQFFGPGTRLTVL.

The CDR3 here is CASSDRGYEQYF. The CDR3 DNA reads TGTGCCAGCAGCGACAGGGGTTACGAGCAGTACTTC. V gene TRBV7-2 combines with J gene TRBJ2-7, with 8 positions matching TRBD1. The CDR3 has 12 amino acids. V gave up 5 bases and J gave up 4 bases; unmatched junction bases: 1. Germline lookup yields CDR1 SGHTA and CDR2 FQGNSA.

The chain has TRBV6-5 and TRBJ2-7; 10 bases match TRBD1. The CDR3 has 15 amino acids. Unmatched junction bases numbered 8, after V lost 2 bases and J lost 7 bases. Germline assignment: CDR1 MNHEY and CDR2 SVGAGI. This CDR3 reads CASSYGTGVLREQYF. In DNA form, the CDR3 reads TGTGCCAGCAGTTACGGGACAGGGGTATTGCGAGAGCAGTACTTC.

The chain is built from TRBV7-8 and TRBJ2-7; D remains unclear. CDR1 and CDR2 (germline): SGHVS, FQNEAQ. Trimming stripped 3 bases from V and 4 bases from J, with 10 bases between. The CDR3 consists of 13 residues. The CDR3 sequence: CASSFPLGYEQYF. CDR3 DNA: TGTGCCAGCAGCTTCCCCCTGGGTTACGAGCAGTACTTC.

V and J are TRBV12-3 or TRBV12-4 and TRBJ2-3, with D uncertain. V was cut by 7 bases and J by 2 bases, with 4 bases left in between. The CDR3 covers 11 residues. This CDR3 reads CASTSTDTQYF. The CDR3 nucleotides read TGTGCCAGCACTTCCACAGATACGCAGTATTTT.

This clone was seen many times. The chain employs TRBV7-3 and TRBJ2-6; D perhaps matches TRBD1 (6 bases). Trimming took off 5 bases at V and 4 bases at J, with 12 bases between the two ends. This CDR3 is 15 amino acids long. The V gene's germline CDR1 is SGHTA and CDR2 FQGTGA. The CDR3 region has the DNA TGTGCCAGCAGCCCCACAGGGCTCGGGGCCAACGTCCTGACTTTC. This sequence encodes CASSPTGLGANVLTF. Looking up the rest from reference TRBV7-3 and TRBJ2-6 gives the full variable domain: GAGVSQTPSNKVTEKGKYVELRCDPISGHTALYWYRQSLGQGPEFLIYFQGTGAADDSGLPNDRFFAVRPEGSVSTLKIQRTERGDSAVYLCASSPTGLGANVLTFGAGSRLTVL.

V gene TRBV19 combines with J gene TRBJ1-3; D is ambiguous. V shed 5 bases and J shed 0 bases, with 8 bases lying between them. Germline V gene data show CDR1 as LNHDA and CDR2 as SQIVND (reference sequence). This CDR3 has 14 residues. CDR3 protein: CASSFGSSGNTIYF. CDR3 bases: TGTGCCAGTAGTTTCGGTAGCTCTGGAAACACCATATATTTT.

The chain couples TRBV30 to TRBJ1-5; perhaps TRBD1 as D (6 bases). The V end lost 6 bases, the J end lost 5 bases, and 23 bases lay between the germline ends. CDR3 length equals 16 residues. Germline V gene lookup returns CDR1 GTSNPN and CDR2 SVGIG (reference sequence). The CDR3 loop reads CACAKGGSLGYQPQHF. DNA for the CDR3: TGTGCCTGTGCTAAGGGGGGATCCTTGGGGTATCAGCCCCAGCATTTT.

The CDR3 reads CAWEEGRGPYNEQFF. The CDR3 DNA sequence: TGTGCCTGGGAGGAAGGGCGGGGGCCCTACAATGAGCAGTTCTTC. The chain links TRBV30 to TRBJ2-1, with a weak D call TRBD2 (7 bases). The germline V and J ends were trimmed by 5 bases and 2 bases, with 16 bases remaining between them. The germline CDR1 and CDR2 sequences are GTSNPN and SVGIG (reference sequence). CDR3 length equals 15 residues.

The V gene is TRBV2, the J gene TRBJ1-4; D perhaps matches TRBD1 (5 bases). Trimming removed 5 bases at V and 10 bases at J, with 14 bases between. The CDR3 length is 13 residues. The germline CDR1 and CDR2 sequences are SNHLY and FYNNEI. The DNA of the CDR3 is TGTGCCAGCAGTCGAGGAGGGGAAGCAAAACTGTTTTTT. Its translation: CASSRGGEAKLFF.